This is a list of T cell receptor beta chains from one sample in a study of identical twins. TCRdb reanalysed the 5' RACE reads using MiXCR and keeps one entry per CDR3 protein. The table shows some 330,000 distinct CDR3 sequences, with 9% occurring only once. The specimen was naive T cells sorted from blood. These receptors came from a woman aged 45 to 65 in good health. Each CDR3 is given with its conserved first and last residue. Each record gives: CDR3 protein, CDR3 DNA, D gene, clone size, J gene, V gene. The D gene is left open where the match is weak. Some rows have no size entry. The others give once, few or many, or a class for an expanded clone.

CASSPNGLADNEQFF | TGTGCCAGCAGCCCAAACGGCCTAGCCGACAATGAGCAGTTCTTC | - | few | TRBJ2-1 | TRBV7-3
CASSRRQSTRQETQYF | TGTGCCAGCAGCCGCCGACAATCGACTAGGCAAGAGACCCAGTACTTC | - | - | TRBJ2-5 | TRBV7-8
CASSYTGTPVQYF | TGTGCCAGCAGCTATACCGGGACTCCCGTTCAGTATTTT | - | few | TRBJ2-3 | TRBV5-5
CSASGESLSDTQYF | TGCAGTGCTAGTGGGGAATCACTATCAGATACGCAGTATTTT | - | - | TRBJ2-3 | TRBV20-1
CASSQDGAGYGYTF | TGTGCCAGCAGCCAAGACGGGGCAGGTTATGGCTACACCTTC | - | - | TRBJ1-2 | TRBV3-1
CATSRENTGELFF | TGTGCCACCAGCAGAGAGAACACCGGGGAGCTGTTTTTT | - | many | TRBJ2-2 | TRBV15
CASSEFGTDTQYF | TGTGCCAGCAGTGAATTCGGCACAGATACGCAGTATTTT | - | few | TRBJ2-3 | TRBV25-1
CASSTRLNTEAFF | TGTGCCAGTAGTACTCGGTTGAACACTGAAGCTTTCTTT | - | few | TRBJ1-1 | TRBV19
CASSGERAVYNEQFF | TGTGCCAGCAGTGGGGAGAGGGCCGTGTACAATGAGCAGTTCTTC | - | few | TRBJ2-1 | TRBV2
CASSTVPFLSRQGEAFF | TGTGCCAGTAGTACCGTCCCCTTTCTTTCCCGACAGGGCGAAGCTTTCTTT | TRBD1 | - | TRBJ1-1 | TRBV19
CASSSSLTGTQYF | TGCGCCAGCAGCTCCTCTCTCACGGGGACCCAGTACTTC | - | few | TRBJ2-5 | TRBV5-1
CASSLAAGSGNQPQHF | TGTGCCAGCAGTTTAGCGGCAGGGAGTGGCAATCAGCCCCAGCATTTT | - | - | TRBJ1-5 | TRBV12-3/TRBV12-4
CASSPGWELFF | TGTGCCAGCAGCCCCGGTTGGGAGCTGTTTTTT | - | many | TRBJ2-2 | TRBV28
CSARGGHNEKLFF | TGCAGTGCTAGGGGCGGGCATAATGAAAAACTGTTTTTT | - | few | TRBJ1-4 | TRBV20-1
CASRLGGGETQYF | TGTGCCAGCAGACTAGGAGGAGGGGAGACCCAGTACTTC | - | - | TRBJ2-5 | TRBV7-9
CSASFLHSGNTIYF | TGCAGTGCTAGTTTCCTTCACTCTGGAAACACCATATATTTT | - | few | TRBJ1-3 | TRBV20-1
CASSQGQGFNTKNIQYF | TGTGCCAGCAGCCAGGGACAGGGGTTTAATACCAAAAACATTCAGTACTTC | TRBD1 | few | TRBJ2-4 | TRBV3-1
CASSQEGLAGGGSNEQFF | TGTGCCAGCAGCCAAGAGGGACTAGCGGGAGGAGGGAGCAATGAGCAGTTCTTC | TRBD2 | few | TRBJ2-1 | TRBV3-1
CASSLEGPMSSQYF | TGTGCCAGCAGCTTGGAGGGCCCTATGAGTTCGCAGTATTTT | - | few | TRBJ2-3 | TRBV5-4
CSARVGGSSYNSPLHF | TGCAGTGCTAGAGTAGGGGGGAGCTCCTATAATTCACCCCTCCACTTT | - | many | TRBJ1-6 | TRBV20-1
CASSPLRTGGETQYF | TGTGCCAGCAGTCCCCTGAGGACAGGGGGAGAGACCCAGTACTTC | TRBD1 | many | TRBJ2-5 | TRBV6-6
CASSLARTGYGYTF | TGTGCCAGCAGCTTAGCCCGGACAGGGTACGGCTACACCTTC | TRBD1 | many | TRBJ1-2 | TRBV11-2
CASSLLGGSPLHF | TGTGCCAGCAGCCTACTAGGGGGCTCACCCCTCCACTTT | TRBD1 | few | TRBJ1-6 | TRBV12-3/TRBV12-4
CASSQELSGLYNEQFF | TGTGCCAGCAGCCAAGAATTGAGCGGGCTCTACAATGAGCAGTTCTTC | - | - | TRBJ2-1 | TRBV3-1
CASSSLGRENEQFF | TGTGCCAGCAGTTCACTAGGTCGGGAGAATGAGCAGTTCTTC | - | few | TRBJ2-1 | TRBV27
CASSFADYQETQYF | TGTGCCAGCAGCTTTGCGGACTATCAAGAGACCCAGTACTTC | - | few | TRBJ2-5 | TRBV5-6